This T cell receptor beta chain was retrieved from a study of tumor and adjacent non-tumor tissue in lung cancer. TCRbeta libraries were built with three rounds of nested PCR, modified from ARM-PCR. TCRdb processed the multiplex PCR reads anew with MiXCR; each CDR3 protein has one entry. Here the sample spans 90,000 to 100,000 distinct CDR3 sequences, less than 85% being singletons. This sample's RNA came from whole unsorted tissue. More than 3 cm separated this lung sample from the edge of the tumor. The clonotype comes from a man aged 55 to 70 with small cell lung cancer. The sample comprised distant non-tumor lung tissue.

CDR3 coding DNA: TGTGTCACCAGTCCTATCTCTGGGGCCAACGTCCTGACTTTC. Encoded protein: CVTSPISGANVLTF. V is TRBV11-2 and J is TRBJ2-6; no clear D gene. In germline, CDR1 is SGHAT, CDR2 FQNNGV. The CDR3 runs 14 residues.